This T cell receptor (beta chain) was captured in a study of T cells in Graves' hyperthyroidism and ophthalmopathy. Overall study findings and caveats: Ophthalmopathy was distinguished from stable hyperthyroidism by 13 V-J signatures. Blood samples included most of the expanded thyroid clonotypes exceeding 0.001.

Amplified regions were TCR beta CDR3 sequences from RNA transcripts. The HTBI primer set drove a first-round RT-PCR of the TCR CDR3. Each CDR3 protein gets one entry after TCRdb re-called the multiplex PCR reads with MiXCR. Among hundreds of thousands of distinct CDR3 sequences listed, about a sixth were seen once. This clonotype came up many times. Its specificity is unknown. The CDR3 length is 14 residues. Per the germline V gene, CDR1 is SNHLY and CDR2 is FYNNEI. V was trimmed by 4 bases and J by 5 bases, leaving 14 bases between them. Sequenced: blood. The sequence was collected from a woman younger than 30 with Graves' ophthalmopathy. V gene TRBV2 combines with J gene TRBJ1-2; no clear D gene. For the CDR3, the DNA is TGTGCCAGCAGTGTACCAGCCAGGCGGTATGGCTACACCTTC. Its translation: CASSVPARRYGYTF.